These 18 T cell receptor beta chains originate from one sample sequenced in a study of blood T cells in healthy people across ages. A second 7 to 11 cycle PCR used barcoded and J-beta primers. TCRdb called the 5' RACE reads again in MiXCR, with one record for every CDR3 protein. This sample yields roughly 2 million distinct CDR3 sequences, of which around half are seen a single time; less than 2.5% belongs to the top ten. The specimen was blood. These receptors all come from a woman between 40 and 50 years old in good health.

The gene calls are TRBV3-1 and TRBJ1-4; no reliable D call. Germline V lookup: CDR1 LGHDT, CDR2 YNNKEL (reference sequence). With 4 bases removed from V and 0 bases from J, the gap between germline ends came to 9 bases. This CDR3 region has 15 residues. The CDR3 spells CASSPHETTNEKLFF. DNA for the CDR3: TGTGCCAGCAGCCCACACGAGACAACTAATGAAAAACTGTTTTTT.

The chain combines TRBV7-2 with TRBJ2-5, with a possible D match to TRBD1 (6 bases). The V and J ends lost 1 base and 2 bases respectively, with 11 bases between them. CDR3 length equals 15 residues. From germline, CDR1 is SGHTA and CDR2 FQGNSA. The CDR3 nucleotides read TGTGCCAGCAGCTTAGGTGTCAGGGGACAAGAGACCCAGTACTTC. Amino acids: CASSLGVRGQETQYF.

This clonotype was recorded only once. The junction and the germline gene differ at one end; a read error may be behind it. The chain has TRBV12-3 or TRBV12-4 and TRBJ2-4, with a weak D call TRBD1 (6 bases). The CDR3 extends over 12 amino acids. CDR3 sequence reads: CTSSDLEGEQYF. The DNA of the CDR3 is TGTACCAGCAGCGATCTTGAGGGGGAGCAGTACTTC.

This clonotype was observed a handful of times. The chain is built from TRBV24-1 and TRBJ2-1, with TRBD2 matching over 8 bases. This CDR3 has 18 amino acids. Trimming cost V 3 bases and J 5 bases; bases outside gene matches: 14. The germline V gene has CDR1 KGHDR and CDR2 SFDVKD. As DNA, the CDR3 is TGTGCCACCAGTGATAGCCTTTTAGGGCGGGGGGTGAACAATGAGCAGTTCTTC. It encodes CATSDSLLGRGVNNEQFF.

Only one count was recorded for this clonotype. J is TRBJ1-2 and V is TRBV7-9; tentative D call: TRBD1 (5 bases). Germline CDR1 is SEHNR and CDR2 is FQNEAQ (reference sequence). This CDR3 comprises 12 residues. V lost 3 bases and J lost 8, with 10 bases in between. This chain's CDR3 is CASSFGGKGYTF. The DNA of the CDR3 is TGTGCCAGCAGCTTCGGGGGTAAGGGCTACACCTTC.

V is TRBV4-1 and J is TRBJ1-5; 7 bases fit TRBD1. CDR1 is MGHRA and CDR2 is YSYEKL in the germline V gene. Unmatched junction bases numbered 13, after V lost 2 bases and J lost 9 bases. CDR3 length: 16 amino acids. The CDR3 DNA reads TGCGCCAGCAGCCAAACCGGGACAGCGTCGGGGGCGCCCCAGCATTTT. Protein sequence: CASSQTGTASGAPQHF.

The gene calls are TRBV10-3 and TRBJ2-5, with a tentative D call TRBD2 (5 bases). Germline loops: CDR1 ENHRY, CDR2 SYGVKD. V lost 4 bases, J lost 7 bases, and 19 bases lay in between. CDR3 length: 15 amino acids. In DNA form, the CDR3 reads TGTGCCATCAGTGGGCCCGATCCGAATCGGGGGACCCAGTACTTC. Translation: CAISGPDPNRGTQYF.

As regards this clonotype: Germline and junction disagree at one end, which may indicate a read error. The chain is built from TRBV7-7 and TRBJ2-1; TRBD1 is a possible D gene (5 bases). This CDR3 has 15 amino acids. In germline, CDR1 is SSHAT, CDR2 FNYEAQ (reference sequence). CDR3 bases: TGTGCTAGCAGCTTATCCGACAGCTCCTACAATGAGCAGTTCTTC. Protein sequence: CASSLSDSSYNEQFF.

The chain links TRBV20-1 to TRBJ2-1; 8 bases match TRBD2. Germline assignment: CDR1 DFQATT and CDR2 SNEGSKA (reference sequence). Trimming took 0 bases from V and 2 from J; bases not matched to a gene: 3. The CDR3 extends over 15 amino acids. CDR3 loop: CSARDFGGAYNEQFF. The CDR3 coding sequence is TGCAGTGCTAGAGATTTCGGGGGGGCCTACAATGAGCAGTTCTTC.

CDR3 residues: CASSASRGLPETQYF. In nucleotides, the CDR3 is TGTGCCAGCAGCGCCTCGAGGGGCCTTCCAGAGACCCAGTACTTC. The V gene is TRBV7-2, the J gene TRBJ2-5; either TRBD1 or TRBD2 may fit D (5 bases each). With 5 bases removed from V and 4 bases from J, the gap between germline ends came to 17 bases. The CDR3 spans 15 residues. Germline assignment: CDR1 SGHTA and CDR2 FQGNSA.

Of note for this clonotype: A single base separates this from a much larger clone, so it may be a read error. V usage is TRBV20-1 and J usage is TRBJ2-7; D is unresolved. V lost 8 bases and J lost 3, with 14 bases in between. The CDR3 is 12 residues long. Germline CDR1 reads DFQATT; CDR2 reads SNEGSKA (reference sequence). The CDR3 DNA sequence: TGCAGTTGTGGGTTGGTCCACTACGAGCAGTACTTC. Amino acids: CSCGLVHYEQYF.

The chain combines TRBV12-3 or TRBV12-4 with TRBJ2-1, with 8 bases identical to TRBD2. The CDR3 consists of 15 residues. Trimming at V came to 6 bases and at J to 10 bases, leaving 14 bases not matched to a gene. CDR3 sequence reads: CASSPGLVVRKEQFF. Written as DNA, the CDR3 is TGTGCCAGCAGCCCGGGACTAGTCGTCCGAAAGGAGCAGTTCTTC.

The chain carries TRBV21-1 and TRBJ1-5. TRBV21-1 is given as a pseudogene. CDR3 length: 17 amino acids. The CDR3 DNA is TGTGCCAGCAGCACTGGGGAAAACTTTCCATCCAACCAGCCCCAGCATTTT. Translating it yields CASSTGENFPSNQPQHF.

V gene TRBV6-6 combines with J gene TRBJ2-3; no clear D gene. Germline-derived CDR1 and CDR2 are MNHNY and SVGAGI (reference sequence). This CDR3 spans 12 amino acids. The ends were cut back, 6 bases at V and 4 bases at J, with 8 bases in the middle. The CDR3 reads CASREISDTQYF. CDR3 nucleotides: TGTGCCAGCAGGGAAATTTCAGATACGCAGTATTTT.

The sample holds a few counts of this clonotype. The chain recombines TRBV7-2 with TRBJ2-7, with a tentative D call TRBD2 (6 bases). The length of the CDR3 is 14 residues. Trimming pared 5 bases from V and 0 bases from J, leaving 11 bases between. CDR1 and CDR2 (germline): SGHTA, FQGNSA. Here the CDR3 DNA reads TGTGCCAGCAGCCCCATAGCGGCCTCCTACGAGCAGTACTTC. Amino acid sequence: CASSPIAASYEQYF.

This chain connects TRBV6-6 to TRBJ2-3; 10 bases are shared with TRBD1. This CDR3 comprises 16 residues. With 2 bases clipped from V and 4 bases from J, the junction kept 6 bases outside the gene matches. The germline V gene has CDR1 MNHNY and CDR2 SVGAGI (reference sequence). This CDR3 reads CASSYPGTGAADTQYF. The CDR3 coding sequence is TGTGCCAGCAGTTACCCCGGGACAGGGGCTGCAGATACGCAGTATTTT.

The V call is TRBV6-5, the J call TRBJ1-2, with D hard to call. Germline V lookup: CDR1 MNHEY, CDR2 SVGAGI. This CDR3 contains 14 residues. The V end lost 5 bases, the J end lost 2 bases, and 12 bases lay between the germline ends. CDR3 amino acids: CASSDKGFNYGYTF. The CDR3 DNA follows: TGTGCCAGCAGTGACAAGGGCTTCAACTATGGCTACACCTTC.

This clonotype was seen a handful of times. This chain joins TRBV20-1 and TRBJ2-3; D unresolved. Deletions cut 2 bases from V and 1 base from J, with 16 bases between. Germline assignment: CDR1 DFQATT and CDR2 SNEGSKA (reference sequence). The CDR3 extends over 16 amino acids. CDR3 DNA: TGCAGTGCTAGATCGTATAATAAACTTCGCACAGATACGCAGTATTTT. It specifies CSARSYNKLRTDTQYF.